This paragraph covers one T cell receptor beta chain sequence. What it recognizes is unknown. The data stem from a study of blood T cells in healthy people across ages. Study conclusions and caveats: Naive T cell percentage and TCR beta diversity correlated strongly.

Sample-barcoded 5' priming and a J-beta primer mix drove a second PCR of roughly 6 to 12 cycles. CDR3-containing paired-end reads numbering at least 2.5 million came from each sample. MiXCR, applied by TCRdb to the 5' RACE reads, yields one record per CDR3 protein. The data show about 1.6 million distinct CDR3 sequences, with almost 35% seen just once and around 10% held by the top ten. Material for sequencing was blood. The clonotype originates from a woman aged 25-40 years in good health.

The CDR3 protein is CASSLEAGYIDTQYF. The CDR3 nucleotides read TGTGCCAGCAGCTTAGAGGCAGGGTACATAGATACGCAGTATTTT. This chain joins TRBV7-6 and TRBJ2-3; tentatively, D is TRBD1 (5 bases). The V end was cut by 1 base, the J end by 5 bases, with 13 bases between. The CDR3 runs to 15 residues. Germline V lookup: CDR1 SGHVS, CDR2 FNYEAQ. The full variable domain, completed using reference TRBV7-6 and TRBJ2-3, is GAGVSQSPRYKVTKRGQDVALRCDPISGHVSLYWYRQALGQGPEFLTYFNYEAQQDKSGLPNDRFSAERPEGSISTLTIQRTEQRDSAMYRCASSLEAGYIDTQYFGPGTRLTVL.